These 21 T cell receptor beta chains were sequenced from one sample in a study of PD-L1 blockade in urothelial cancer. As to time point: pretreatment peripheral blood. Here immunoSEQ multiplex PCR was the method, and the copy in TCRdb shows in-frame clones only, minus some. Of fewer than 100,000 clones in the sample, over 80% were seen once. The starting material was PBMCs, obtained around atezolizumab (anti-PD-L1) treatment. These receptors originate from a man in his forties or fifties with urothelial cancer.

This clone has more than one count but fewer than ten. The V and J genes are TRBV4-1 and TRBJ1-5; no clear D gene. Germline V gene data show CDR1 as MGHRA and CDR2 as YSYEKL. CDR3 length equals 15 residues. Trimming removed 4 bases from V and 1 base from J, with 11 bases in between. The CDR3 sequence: CASSRTLVSNQPQHF. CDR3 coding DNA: TGCGCCAGCAGCCGCACCCTAGTGAGCAATCAGCCCCAGCATTTT.

CDR3 amino acids: CASSIERTGVDTQYF. Written as DNA, the CDR3 is TGTGCCAGTAGTATAGAACGGACAGGGGTTGATACGCAGTATTTT. J is TRBJ2-3 and V is TRBV19, with 9 bases fitting TRBD1. V lost 0 bases and J lost 6; bases outside the gene matches: 4. Germline CDR1 and CDR2: LNHDA and SQIVND (reference sequence). The CDR3 contains 15 residues.

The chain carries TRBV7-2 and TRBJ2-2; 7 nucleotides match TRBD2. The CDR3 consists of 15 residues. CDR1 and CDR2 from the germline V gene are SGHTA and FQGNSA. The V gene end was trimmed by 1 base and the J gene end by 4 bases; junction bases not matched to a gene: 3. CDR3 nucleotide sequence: TGTGCCAGCAGCTTAGTGGGCGGGAGCACCGGGGAGCTGTTTTTT. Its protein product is CASSLVGGSTGELFF.

The CDR3 region has the DNA TGTGCCAGCAGTTCGACAGCCCCCTACGAGCAGTACTTC. This translates into CASSSTAPYEQYF. The chain joins TRBV6-1 to TRBJ2-7; TRBD1 is a possible D gene (5 bases). This CDR3 spans 13 amino acids. V lost 5 bases and J 2 bases, leaving 10 bases between the germline ends. Germline V gives CDR1 MNHNS, CDR2 SASEGT.

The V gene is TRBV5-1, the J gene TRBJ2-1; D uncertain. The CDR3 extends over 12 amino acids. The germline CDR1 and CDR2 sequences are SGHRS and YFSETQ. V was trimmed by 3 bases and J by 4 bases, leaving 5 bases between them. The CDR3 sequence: CASSSVYNEQFF. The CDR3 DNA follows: TGCGCCAGCAGCTCGGTTTACAATGAGCAGTTCTTC.

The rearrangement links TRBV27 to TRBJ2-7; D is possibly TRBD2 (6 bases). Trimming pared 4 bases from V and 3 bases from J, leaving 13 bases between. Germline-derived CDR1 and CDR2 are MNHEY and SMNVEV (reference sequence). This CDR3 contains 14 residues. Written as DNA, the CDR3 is TGTGCCAGCAGTTGGTCTAGCGACTACTACGAGCAGTACTTC. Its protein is CASSWSSDYYEQYF.

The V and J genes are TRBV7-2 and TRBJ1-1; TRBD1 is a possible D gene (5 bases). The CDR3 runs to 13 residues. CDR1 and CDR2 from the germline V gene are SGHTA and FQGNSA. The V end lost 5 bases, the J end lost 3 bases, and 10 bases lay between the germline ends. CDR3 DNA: TGTGCCAGCAGCAGAGACAGAGACACTGAAGCTTTCTTT. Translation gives CASSRDRDTEAFF.

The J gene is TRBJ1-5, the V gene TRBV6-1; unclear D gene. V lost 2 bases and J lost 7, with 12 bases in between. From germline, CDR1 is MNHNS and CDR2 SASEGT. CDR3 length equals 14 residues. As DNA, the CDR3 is TGTGCCAGCAGTGAAAGAGGGAATTCACAGCCCCAGCATTTT. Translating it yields CASSERGNSQPQHF.

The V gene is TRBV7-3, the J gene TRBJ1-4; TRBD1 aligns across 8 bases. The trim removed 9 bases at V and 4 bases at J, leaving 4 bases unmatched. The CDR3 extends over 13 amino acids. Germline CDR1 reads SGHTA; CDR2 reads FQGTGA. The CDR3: CASQGANNEKLFF. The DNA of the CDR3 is TGTGCCAGTCAGGGGGCAAATAATGAAAAACTGTTTTTT.

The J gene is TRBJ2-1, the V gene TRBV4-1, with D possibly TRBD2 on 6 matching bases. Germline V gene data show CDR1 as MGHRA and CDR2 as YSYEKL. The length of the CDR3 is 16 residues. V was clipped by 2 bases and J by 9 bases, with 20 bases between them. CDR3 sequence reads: CASSQLRLVAGVEQFF. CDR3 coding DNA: TGCGCCAGCAGCCAACTGAGACTAGTCGCAGGAGTTGAGCAGTTCTTC.

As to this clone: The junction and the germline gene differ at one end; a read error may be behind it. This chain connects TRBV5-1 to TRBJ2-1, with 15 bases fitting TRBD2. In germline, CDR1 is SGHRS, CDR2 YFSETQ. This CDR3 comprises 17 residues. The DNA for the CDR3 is TGCGCCAGCAGCGGGGGACTAGCGGGAGGCCCCTACGATGAGCAGTTCTTC. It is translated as CASSGGLAGGPYDEQFF.

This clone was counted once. The CDR3 DNA is TGTGCCACCAGCAGAGTTCGGGACTCCGAGCAGTTCTTC. This sequence encodes CATSRVRDSEQFF. The V call is TRBV15, the J call TRBJ2-1; TRBD2 might be the D (6 bases). The CDR3 is 13 amino acids. V gave up 1 base and J gave up 10 bases, with 11 bases separating them. Germline lookup yields CDR1 LNHNV and CDR2 YYDKDF (reference sequence).

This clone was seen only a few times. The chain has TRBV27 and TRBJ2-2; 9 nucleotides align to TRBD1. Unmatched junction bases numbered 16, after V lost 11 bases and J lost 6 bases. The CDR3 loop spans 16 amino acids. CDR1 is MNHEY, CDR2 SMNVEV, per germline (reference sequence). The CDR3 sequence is CAARRAGTGRAGELFF. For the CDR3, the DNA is TGTGCCGCAAGAAGGGCCGGGACAGGGAGAGCCGGGGAGCTGTTTTTT.

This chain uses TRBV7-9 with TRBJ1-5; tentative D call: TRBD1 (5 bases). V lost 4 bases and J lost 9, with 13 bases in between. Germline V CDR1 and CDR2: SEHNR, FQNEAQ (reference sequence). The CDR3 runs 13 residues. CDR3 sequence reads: CASSWDSQGPQHF. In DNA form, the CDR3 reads TGTGCCAGCAGCTGGGACTCCCAGGGGCCCCAGCATTTT.

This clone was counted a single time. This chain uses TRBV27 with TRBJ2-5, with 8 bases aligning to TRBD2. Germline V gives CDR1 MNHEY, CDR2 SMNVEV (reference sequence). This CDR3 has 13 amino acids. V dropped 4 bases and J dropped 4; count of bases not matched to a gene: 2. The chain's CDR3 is CASSSLAGETQYF. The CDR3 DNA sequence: TGTGCCAGCAGTTCCCTAGCGGGAGAGACCCAGTACTTC.

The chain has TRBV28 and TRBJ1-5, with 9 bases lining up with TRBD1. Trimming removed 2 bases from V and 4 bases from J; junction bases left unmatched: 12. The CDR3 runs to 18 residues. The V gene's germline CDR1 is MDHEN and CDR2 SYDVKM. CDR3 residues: CASSLKPLIQGANQPQHF. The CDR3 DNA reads TGTGCCAGCAGTTTAAAGCCCCTCATACAGGGGGCGAATCAGCCCCAGCATTTT.

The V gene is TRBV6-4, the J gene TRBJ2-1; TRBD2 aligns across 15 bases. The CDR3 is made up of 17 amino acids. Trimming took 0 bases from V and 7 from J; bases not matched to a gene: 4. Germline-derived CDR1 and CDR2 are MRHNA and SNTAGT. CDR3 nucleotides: TGTGCCAGCAGTGACTCCGGACTAGCGGGAGGGGGGAATGAGCAGTTCTTC. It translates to CASSDSGLAGGGNEQFF.

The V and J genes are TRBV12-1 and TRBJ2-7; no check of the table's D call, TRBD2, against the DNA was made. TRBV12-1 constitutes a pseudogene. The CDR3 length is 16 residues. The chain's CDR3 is CASSVPGTSFTYEQYF. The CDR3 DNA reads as TGTGCCAGCAGCGTCCCCGGGACTAGCTTTACCTACGAGCAGTACTTC.

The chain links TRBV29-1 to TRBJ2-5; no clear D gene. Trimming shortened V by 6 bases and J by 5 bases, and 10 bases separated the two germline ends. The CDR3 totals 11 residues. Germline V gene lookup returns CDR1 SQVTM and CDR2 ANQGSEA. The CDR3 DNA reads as TGCAGCGTCCAGGATTTTGAGACCCAGTACTTC. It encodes CSVQDFETQYF.

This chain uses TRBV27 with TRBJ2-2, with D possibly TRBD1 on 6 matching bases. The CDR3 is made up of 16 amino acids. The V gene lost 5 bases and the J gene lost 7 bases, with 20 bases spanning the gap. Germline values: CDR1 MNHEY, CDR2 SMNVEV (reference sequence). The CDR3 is CASSPYSQGRGGELFF. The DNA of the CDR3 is TGTGCCAGCAGTCCCTACTCACAGGGTAGGGGCGGGGAGCTGTTTTTT.

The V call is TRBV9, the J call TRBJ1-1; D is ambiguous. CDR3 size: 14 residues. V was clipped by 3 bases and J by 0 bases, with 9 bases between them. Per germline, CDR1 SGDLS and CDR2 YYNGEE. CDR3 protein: CASSDGRLNTEAFF. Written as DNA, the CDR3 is TGTGCCAGCAGCGATGGGCGATTGAACACTGAAGCTTTCTTT.